The 6 T cell receptor beta chains in this list originate from one sample, sequenced in a study of cytomegalovirus exposure and HLA in healthy donors. Libraries were prepared by immunoSEQ multiplex PCR; TCRdb keeps only in-frame clonotypes and omits some of them. The data hold 200,000 to 250,000 clones, with just over 90% observed a single time. Sequencing was performed on PBMCs. The receptors here all came from a woman between 18 and 30 years old in good health and CMV-seronegative.

This chain uses TRBV27 with TRBJ1-1, with D possibly matching TRBD1 (5 bases). Germline V gene sequence: CDR1 MNHEY, CDR2 SMNVEV (reference sequence). V gave up 5 bases and J gave up 11 bases, with 24 bases separating them. CDR3 length: 15 amino acids. The CDR3 region is CASSPSKTRPGLAFF. CDR3 coding DNA: TGTGCCAGCAGTCCCTCTAAGACACGGCCAGGGTTGGCTTTCTTT.

The chain employs TRBV27 and TRBJ1-2; D may be TRBD1 (5 bases). Trimming took off 2 bases at V and 2 bases at J, with 21 bases between the two ends. The length of the CDR3 is 18 residues. CDR1 is MNHEY and CDR2 is SMNVEV in the germline V gene (reference sequence). DNA of the CDR3: TGTGCCAGCAGTTTAATACCCGTCCGGGGGGGAAAAAACTATGGCTACACCTTC. Translation: CASSLIPVRGGKNYGYTF.

The table lists this clone with a count of one. This chain connects TRBV7-9 to TRBJ1-5; weak D call: TRBD1 (6 bases). The V end lost 4 bases, the J end lost 3 bases, and 7 bases lay between the germline ends. Germline assignment: CDR1 SEHNR and CDR2 FQNEAQ (reference sequence). The CDR3 length is 13 residues. The CDR3 loop reads CASSSGANQPQHF. The CDR3 DNA reads TGTGCCAGCAGCTCAGGGGCCAATCAGCCCCAGCATTTT.

This clone appeared a single time. The gene calls are TRBV6-1 and TRBJ1-2; 10 bases map to TRBD1. The J segment lost 1 base and the V segment lost 1 base, leaving 21 bases of the junction unmatched. CDR1 and CDR2 from the germline V gene are MNHNS and SASEGT. This CDR3 comprises 22 residues. CDR3 DNA: TGTGCCAGCAGTGAAGGACAGGGGGCGAGGCTTTCCGCCCGCCTACTTAACTATGGCTACACCTTC. This encodes CASSEGQGARLSARLLNYGYTF.

In its sample, this clone was seen a few times. The chain couples TRBV11-2 to TRBJ2-7; tentatively, D is TRBD2 (5 bases). The CDR3 consists of 15 residues. The V and J ends lost 0 bases and 4 bases respectively, with 13 bases between them. Per the germline V gene, CDR1 is SGHAT and CDR2 is FQNNGV. For the CDR3, the DNA is TGTGCCAGCAGCTTAGATCTGCGGGTTCTATACGAGCAGTACTTC. Its translation: CASSLDLRVLYEQYF.

This chain uses TRBV6-5 with TRBJ1-4, with D hard to call. The V end was cut by 2 bases, the J end by 8 bases, with 9 bases between. The CDR3 sequence is 13 residues long. Germline CDR1 MNHEY, CDR2 SVGAGI. The CDR3 coding sequence is TGTGCCAGCAGTTACCGTGCGGGGGAAAAACTGTTTTTT. Its translation is CASSYRAGEKLFF.